This entry concerns a single T cell receptor (beta chain). Its antigen is not identified. This sample stems from a study of CD4 T cells in relation to SARS-CoV-2 and coronaviruses. Study overall: TCR beta CDR3s were sequenced after 10-day antigen culture of PBMCs.

Study outcomes and limitations: About 64% of donors had memory CD4+ clonotypes crossrecognizing SARS-CoV-2 and common cold coronavirus spike.

CD4+ T cells from unexposed donors were obtained before the COVID-19 pandemic (2011-2018). The cells were cultured for 9 to 11 days before CD4+ T cells were isolated. Testing used SARS-CoV-2 S/N and four cold-coronavirus spikes on unexposed-donor CD4+ T cells, cells permitting. Profiled with immunoSEQ multiplex PCR; TCRdb holds only in-frame clones, not every one. This table has about 12,000 clones, 69% appearing once. V lost 5 bases to trimming and J lost 2 bases, with 10 bases between them. CDR1 MNHEY and CDR2 SMNVEV come from the germline V gene (reference sequence). This CDR3 comprises 14 residues.

The sample consisted of CD4+ T cells from PBMCs, cultured in vitro. This chain links TRBV27 with TRBJ1-5; no firm D call. This TCR derives from a human donor in good health. The CDR3 nucleotides read TGTGCCAGCAGTCCCTTAGGCGGCAATCAGCCCCAGCATTTT. This encodes CASSPLGGNQPQHF.